Shown below are 8 T cell receptor beta chains from a single sample sequenced in a study of blood T cells in healthy people across ages. A sample-barcoded 5' primer and a J-beta primer mix were used in a second PCR of about 6 to 12 cycles. In TCRdb, the 5' RACE reads were re-called with MiXCR into one record per CDR3 protein. This sample yields 2 million or so distinct CDR3 sequences, of which roughly 50% are seen a single time; 2% to 2.5% belongs to the top ten. Sequencing input: blood. Receptors originate from a woman in her thirties or forties in good health.

The chain's CDR3 is CASSPGPGRSYGYTF. The CDR3 nucleotides are TGTGCCAGCAGCCCTGGCCCGGGGAGGTCCTATGGCTACACCTTC. The rearrangement uses TRBV7-2 and TRBJ1-2, with D uncertain. V shed 5 bases and J shed 4 bases, with 17 bases lying between them. The CDR3 has 15 amino acids. Germline values: CDR1 SGHTA, CDR2 FQGNSA.

In its sample, this clonotype was seen a few times. This rearrangement joins TRBV4-1 to TRBJ2-7; either TRBD1 or TRBD2 may fit D (5 bases each). Germline CDR1 reads MGHRA; CDR2 reads YSYEKL. V was cut by 2 bases and J by 7 bases, with 18 bases left in between. CDR3 length: 15 residues. DNA of the CDR3: TGCGCCAGCAGCCAATCGGACCGGGACCTCGGGGAGCAGTACTTC. This sequence encodes CASSQSDRDLGEQYF.

The chain combines TRBV9 with TRBJ1-1; tentative D call: TRBD1 (5 bases). From germline, CDR1 is SGDLS and CDR2 YYNGEE. Trimming shortened V by 0 bases and J by 1 base, and 10 bases separated the two germline ends. The CDR3 is made up of 15 amino acids. CDR3 loop: CASSVVTGTNTEAFF. The CDR3 DNA sequence: TGTGCCAGCAGCGTAGTCACAGGCACGAACACTGAAGCTTTCTTT.

The table lists this clonotype with a few counts. The chain combines TRBV9 with TRBJ2-5; TRBD2 matches at 10 bases. The CDR3 sequence is 16 residues long. The J segment lost 0 bases and the V segment lost 4 bases, leaving 6 bases of the junction unmatched. Germline CDR1 and CDR2: SGDLS and YYNGEE. In nucleotides, the CDR3 is TGTGCCAGCAGCTCTAGCGGGGGCCAGTACCAAGAGACCCAGTACTTC. It yields the protein CASSSSGGQYQETQYF.

The V gene is TRBV2, the J gene TRBJ2-1; 9 nucleotides align to TRBD1. Germline V CDR1 and CDR2: SNHLY, FYNNEI. V lost 6 bases and J lost 8; bases outside the gene matches: 5. The CDR3 extends over 13 amino acids. CDR3 residues: CASRQTGGDEQFF. CDR3 in DNA: TGTGCCAGCAGACAGACAGGGGGGGATGAGCAGTTCTTC.

The gene calls are TRBV5-1 and TRBJ2-3; TRBD2 aligns across 10 bases. The germline CDR1 and CDR2 sequences are SGHRS and YFSETQ. CDR3 length equals 17 residues. V gave up 0 bases and J gave up 2 bases; unmatched junction bases: 6. CDR3 in amino acids: CASSLETTSGVTDTQYF. CDR3 bases: TGCGCCAGCAGCTTGGAAACAACTAGCGGGGTCACAGATACGCAGTATTTT. Combining the CDR3 with reference TRBV5-1 and TRBJ2-3 gives the whole variable domain KAGVTQTPRYLIKTRGQQVTLSCSPISGHRSVSWYQQTPGQGLQFLFEYFSETQRNKGNFPGRFSGRQFSNSRSEMNVSTLELGDSALYLCASSLETTSGVTDTQYFGPGTRLTVL.

The chain is built from TRBV12-3 or TRBV12-4 and TRBJ2-7, with 8 bases matching TRBD2. The V and J ends lost 1 base and 2 bases, in that order; junction bases with no gene match: 4. This CDR3 is 15 amino acids long. Here the CDR3 DNA reads TGTGCCAGCAGTTTAGGCGGGGGGAGGGCCTACGAGCAGTACTTC. Encoded protein: CASSLGGGRAYEQYF.

The genes are TRBV7-9 and TRBJ2-1, with a possible D match to TRBD1 (6 bases). The CDR3 length is 14 residues. Germline-derived CDR1 and CDR2 are SEHNR and FQNEAQ (reference sequence). V dropped 5 bases and J dropped 7 bases, with 15 bases sitting between them. The CDR3 protein is CASSPPGQENEQFF. CDR3 DNA sequence: TGTGCCAGCAGCCCACCGGGACAAGAAAATGAGCAGTTCTTC.